The 9 T cell receptor beta chains presented below share a single source sample, sequenced in a study of T cell clonality in common variable immunodeficiency. Sequencing used immunoSEQ multiplex PCR; TCRdb keeps in-frame clones, though not all of them. The sample shows over 40,000 clones, no singletons; the ten largest hold roughly 6.2%. Sequencing was done on a sample of peripheral blood mononuclear cells. Receptor source: a person between 18 and 69 years old in good health.

This clone appeared many times. The sequenced fragment ends 3 residues before the CDR3 boundary, so the rest is inferred from the germline J gene. This rearrangement joins TRBV20-1 to TRBJ2-1; D unclear. The CDR3 has 14 amino acids. The germline V gene encodes CDR1 DFQATT and CDR2 SNEGSKA (reference sequence). Deletions cut 3 bases from V and 0 bases from J, with 9 bases between. The sequenced part of the CDR3 DNA is TGCAGTGCTAGGGGCCGTAGCTCCTACAATGAG. Translated, it gives CSARGRSSYNE. The whole CDR3 protein is CSARGRSSYNEQFF.

This clone was seen repeatedly, ten times or more. The read ends 3 residues before the CDR3 terminus; that terminus is restored from the germline J gene. The J gene is TRBJ2-1, the V gene TRBV6-4; D is possibly TRBD2 (7 bases). V was trimmed by 2 bases and J by 1 base, leaving 9 bases between them. Germline assignment: CDR1 MRHNA and CDR2 SNTAGT. CDR3 length: 15 amino acids. The CDR3 reads CASSDRGASYNEQFF. The part of the CDR3 DNA that was read is TGTGCCAGCAGTGACCGGGGGGCTTCCTACAATGAG.

This clone was counted at least ten times. With the read ending 3 residues before the CDR3 end, the germline J gene is used to fill in that end. The rearrangement links TRBV20-1 to TRBJ2-4; 10 nucleotides agree with TRBD1. CDR1 is DFQATT, CDR2 SNEGSKA, per germline (reference sequence). CDR3 size: 15 residues. The V and J ends lost 3 bases and 8 bases, in that order; junction bases with no gene match: 10. The DNA read from the CDR3 is TGCAGTGCTAGGGGGTCGGGGACAGGGGCTTACATT. Translating it yields CSARGSGTGAYI. The full CDR3 protein reads CSARGSGTGAYIQYF.

This clone was picked up many times. The read ends 3 residues shy of where the CDR3 ends; the end is completed using the germline J gene. The V call is TRBV28, the J call TRBJ2-4; tentative D call: TRBD1 (6 bases). The CDR3 is 15 residues long. Germline CDR1 reads MDHEN; CDR2 reads SYDVKM. Trimming left V 3 bases short and J 7 bases short, with 16 bases between. The CDR3 protein is CASSFARGGGNIQYF. CDR3 bases read: TGTGCCAGCAGTTTCGCCAGGGGCGGTGGGAACATT.

In this sample, this clone turned up many times. Incomplete CDR3 DNA: TGCAGTGCTAGGAGCGGTGCTCTTAACCCCTACGAG. Translated, it gives CSARSGALNPYE. From start to end, the CDR3 is CSARSGALNPYEQYF. V gene TRBV20-1 combines with J gene TRBJ2-7; tentatively, D is TRBD2 (5 bases). The read ends 3 residues shy of where the CDR3 ends; the end is completed using the germline J gene. The CDR3 extends over 15 amino acids. Trimming took off 3 bases at V and 2 bases at J, with 17 bases between the two ends. Germline values: CDR1 DFQATT, CDR2 SNEGSKA (reference sequence).

In its sample, this clone was seen many times. Sequencing ends 3 residues short of the CDR3 end; the germline J gene provides the rest. The V gene is TRBV19, the J gene TRBJ2-2; 10 bases are shared with TRBD2. The junction had 7 bases not matched to a gene; V was cut back by 1 base and J by 8 bases. CDR1 is LNHDA and CDR2 is SQIVND in the germline V gene (reference sequence). CDR3 size: 16 residues. CDR3 sequence reads: CASSIVSSGGPGELFF. The part of the CDR3 DNA that was read is TGTGCCAGTAGTATAGTGTCTAGCGGGGGCCCTGGGGAG.

This clone was detected many times. The read falls 3 residues short of the CDR3 end, and the missing part is taken from the germline J gene. The chain links TRBV4-1 to TRBJ2-7; 12 nucleotides agree with TRBD2. Per germline, CDR1 MGHRA and CDR2 YSYEKL. The CDR3 runs 15 residues. V lost 2 bases to trimming and J lost 2 bases; unmatched junction nucleotides: 1. The CDR3 bases that were read are TGCGCCAGCAGCCAACTAGCGGGGGGGCCCTACGAG. Translated: CASSQLAGGPYE. The whole CDR3 sequence is CASSQLAGGPYEQYF.

This clone was detected ten times or more. The sequence runs out 3 residues before the end of the CDR3; the remainder is reconstructed from the germline J gene. J is TRBJ1-2 and V is TRBV30; D unclear. Germline V gene lookup returns CDR1 GTSNPN and CDR2 SVGIG (reference sequence). CDR3 length: 13 residues. The ends were cut back, 0 bases at V and 4 bases at J, with 9 bases in the middle. CDR3: CAWSVGPSYGYTF. The DNA read from the CDR3 is TGTGCCTGGAGTGTAGGCCCTAGCTATGGC.

This clone has more than one count but fewer than ten. The read finishes 3 residues shy of the CDR3 end, and the germline J gene is used to complete it. Other DNA sequences in this specimen translate into the identical CDR3. The gene calls are TRBV18 and TRBJ2-7; D call uncertain. This CDR3 spans 15 amino acids. The germline gives CDR1 KGHSH, CDR2 LQKENI. Between the trimmed V and J ends, which lost 6 bases and 2 bases, there was a span of 17 bases. The sequenced CDR3 bases are TGTGCCAGCTCCCCCGCCACGGTAAGGGCCTACGAG. It specifies CASSPATVRAYE. The CDR3 reads in full as CASSPATVRAYEQYF.